A single sample gave rise to the 22 T cell receptor beta chains below, sequenced in a study of blood T cell repertoires in COVID-19. TCRdb's table, derived via immunoSEQ multiplex PCR, lists solely in-frame clones and lacks some. This sample yields a few hundred thousand clones, of which around 93% are seen a single time; approximately 1.2% belongs to the top ten. Sequenced material: PBMCs or T cells enriched from blood (not recorded which). Receptors originate from a human donor in a cohort exposed to, infected with or recovered from COVID-19 (not recorded which). The donor label of this sample is uncertain.

The chain couples TRBV19 to TRBJ1-1; no clear D. Germline-derived CDR1 and CDR2 are LNHDA and SQIVND (reference sequence). Trimming removed 5 bases from V and 6 bases from J, with 10 bases in between. The CDR3 sequence is 12 residues long. The CDR3 DNA follows: TGTGCCAGTAGTTCAGGTATTTCTGAAGCTTTCTTT. It translates to CASSSGISEAFF.

The chain combines TRBV6-2 or TRBV6-3 with TRBJ2-7; TRBD1 aligns across 7 bases. V shed 5 bases, J shed 1 base, and the junction held 8 bases outside the gene matches. The CDR3 consists of 15 residues. In germline, CDR1 is MNHEY, CDR2 SVGEGT. The DNA of the CDR3 is TGTGCCAGCAGTCAGGGGGACGCCGGGTCCTACGAGCAGTACTTC. Its translation: CASSQGDAGSYEQYF.

This chain joins TRBV18 and TRBJ1-2, with 9 bases identical to TRBD1. The length of the CDR3 is 13 residues. V dropped 3 bases and J dropped 6; count of bases not matched to a gene: 2. Germline V gives CDR1 KGHSH, CDR2 LQKENI. This CDR3 reads CASSPRDRDGYTF. The CDR3 coding sequence is TGTGCCAGCTCACCCCGGGACAGGGATGGCTACACCTTC.

This sequence joins TRBV5-1 and TRBJ1-1; D perhaps matches TRBD1 (5 bases). The CDR3 totals 14 residues. Germline V gene lookup returns CDR1 SGHRS and CDR2 YFSETQ. Trimming removed 0 bases from V and 1 base from J, with 7 bases in between. The CDR3 loop is CASSLGQSNTEAFF. The CDR3 DNA follows: TGCGCCAGCAGCTTGGGACAGTCGAACACTGAAGCTTTCTTT.

The chain links TRBV6-2 or TRBV6-3 to TRBJ1-5, with TRBD1 as a possible D gene (5 bases). Germline V lookup: CDR1 MNHEY, CDR2 SVGEGT. This CDR3 is built from 14 residues. The ends were cut back, 2 bases at V and 6 bases at J, with 11 bases in the middle. The CDR3 DNA reads as TGTGCCAGCAGTTACGGTGTAGGGGTTCAGCCCCAGCATTTT. Protein sequence: CASSYGVGVQPQHF.

The chain joins TRBV19 to TRBJ2-2, with TRBD2 matching over 14 bases. With V trimmed by 5 bases and J by 5 bases, 4 bases remained unmatched. The CDR3 is made up of 16 amino acids. Germline-derived CDR1 and CDR2 are LNHDA and SQIVND (reference sequence). The CDR3 spells CASSSRTSGGTGELFF. CDR3 in DNA: TGTGCCAGTAGTTCGAGGACTAGCGGGGGGACCGGGGAGCTGTTTTTT. Drawing the rest from reference TRBV19 and TRBJ2-2, the complete variable domain is DGGITQSPKYLFRKEGQNVTLSCEQNLNHDAMYWYRQDPGQGLRLIYYSQIVNDFQKGDIAEGYSVSREKKESFPLTVTSAQKNPTAFYLCASSSRTSGGTGELFFGEGSRLTVL.

The CDR3 DNA reads TGTGCCAGCAGCTCCTTAATGAGGACAGGGGCTGGGGAGACCCAGTACTTC. Translation gives CASSSLMRTGAGETQYF. The V and J genes are TRBV5-4 and TRBJ2-5; TRBD1 aligns across 9 bases. The CDR3 extends over 17 amino acids. Trimming took 3 bases from V and 5 from J; bases not matched to a gene: 14. The V gene's germline CDR1 is SGHNT and CDR2 YYREEE (reference sequence).

The chain employs TRBV29-1 and TRBJ1-2; 8 positions match TRBD1. With 5 bases clipped from V and 6 bases from J, the junction kept 5 bases outside the gene matches. The CDR3 extends over 12 amino acids. CDR1 SQVTM and CDR2 ANQGSEA come from the germline V gene. CDR3 loop: CSVLRGRDGYTF. CDR3 coding DNA: TGCAGCGTTCTCAGGGGGCGAGATGGCTACACCTTC. Based on the CDR3 plus reference TRBV29-1 and TRBJ1-2, the full variable domain is SAVISQKPSRDICQRGTSLTIQCQVDSQVTMMFWYRQQPGQSLTLIATANQGSEATYESGFVIDKFPISRPNLTFSTLTVSNMSPEDSSIYLCSVLRGRDGYTFGSGTRLTVV.

The sample holds many counts of this clone. V gene TRBV2 combines with J gene TRBJ1-6; D not resolved. The CDR3 is made up of 16 amino acids. The V end lost 1 base, the J end lost 2 bases, and 9 bases lay between the germline ends. The germline V gene has CDR1 SNHLY and CDR2 FYNNEI. The CDR3 is CASSEEADTYNSPLHF. The CDR3, as DNA: TGTGCCAGCAGTGAAGAGGCAGACACCTATAATTCACCCCTCCACTTT.

The rearrangement links TRBV5-4 to TRBJ2-5; D is perhaps TRBD2 (6 bases). Trimming stripped 2 bases from V and 1 base from J, with 15 bases between. CDR1 and CDR2 from the germline V gene are SGHNT and YYREEE (reference sequence). This CDR3 is 16 amino acids long. CDR3 protein: CASSFGGRALQETQYF. The DNA of the CDR3 is TGTGCCAGCAGCTTCGGGGGACGGGCGCTCCAAGAGACCCAGTACTTC.

This chain joins TRBV20-1 and TRBJ1-2; D gene unclear. V was clipped by 4 bases and J by 5 bases, with 8 bases between them. Germline lookup yields CDR1 DFQATT and CDR2 SNEGSKA (reference sequence). This CDR3 region has 11 residues. The CDR3: CSAIVDYGYTF. CDR3 nucleotide sequence: TGCAGTGCTATAGTCGATTATGGCTACACCTTC.

The gene calls are TRBV24-1 and TRBJ2-5; TRBD1 matches 8 bases. Germline loops: CDR1 KGHDR, CDR2 SFDVKD. After removal of 4 bases from V and 2 bases from J, the junction contained 14 bases not matched to a gene. This CDR3 is built from 18 residues. CDR3: CATSEPAIDRGQQETQYF. CDR3 in DNA: TGTGCCACCAGTGAACCCGCTATCGACAGGGGCCAACAAGAGACCCAGTACTTC.

This chain links TRBV19 with TRBJ1-4; D gene ambiguous. Germline lookup yields CDR1 LNHDA and CDR2 SQIVND (reference sequence). This CDR3 has 14 residues. Trimming shortened V by 1 base and J by 8 bases, and 11 bases separated the two germline ends. CDR3 sequence reads: CASSIVAAGEKLFF. The CDR3 nucleotides read TGTGCCAGTAGTATAGTGGCGGCCGGAGAAAAACTGTTTTTT.

This chain links TRBV25-1 with TRBJ1-4; no firm D call. V gave up 0 bases and J gave up 1 base, with 6 bases separating them. The CDR3 totals 15 residues. Germline V CDR1 and CDR2: MGHDK, SYGVNS. The CDR3 sequence is CASSEYTGTNEKLFF. The CDR3 DNA reads TGTGCCAGCAGTGAATATACGGGAACTAATGAAAAACTGTTTTTT.

This CDR3 is CASSDTTGVNEQFF. For the CDR3, the DNA is TGTGCCAGCAGCGATACGACAGGGGTCAATGAGCAGTTCTTC. This sequence joins TRBV3-1 (or the pseudogene TRBV3-2) and TRBJ2-1, with 8 bases that match TRBD1. CDR1 is LGHDT and CDR2 is YNNKEL in the germline V gene (reference sequence). This CDR3 has 14 amino acids. After removal of 5 bases from V and 6 bases from J, the junction contained 6 bases not matched to a gene.

V and J are TRBV30 and TRBJ1-1; D gene ambiguous. The V end lost 1 base, the J end lost 4 bases, and 10 bases lay between the germline ends. Looked up from germline, CDR1 is GTSNPN and CDR2 is SVGIG (reference sequence). This CDR3 has 13 amino acids. This CDR3 reads CAWSEGRITEAFF. In nucleotides, the CDR3 is TGTGCCTGGAGTGAAGGGAGGATCACTGAAGCTTTCTTT. The whole variable domain, filled in from reference TRBV30 and TRBJ1-1, reads SQTIHQWPATLVQPVGSPLSLECTVEGTSNPNLYWYRQAAGRGLQLLFYSVGIGQISSEVPQNLSASRPQDRQFILSSKKLLLSDSGFYLCAWSEGRITEAFFGQGTRLTVV.

The chain combines TRBV4-1 with TRBJ1-4; possible D gene TRBD1, 6 bases. Germline V CDR1 and CDR2: MGHRA, YSYEKL. The ends were cut back, 0 bases at V and 6 bases at J, with 11 bases in the middle. The CDR3 consists of 15 residues. The CDR3, as DNA: TGCGCCAGCAGCCAAGATAGGACAGCCGATGAAAAACTGTTTTTT. This gives the protein CASSQDRTADEKLFF.

J is TRBJ1-2 and V is TRBV6-5; TRBD1 matches at 10 bases. From germline, CDR1 is MNHEY and CDR2 SVGAGI. The CDR3 consists of 15 residues. J gave up 3 bases and V 6 bases, and 7 bases lay outside the gene matches. The DNA of the CDR3 is TGTGCCAGCAGAAAGACAGGGGGCGCGGACTATGGCTACACCTTC. Amino acids: CASRKTGGADYGYTF.

The chain combines TRBV11-2 with TRBJ1-2, with D possibly matching TRBD1 (5 bases). In germline, CDR1 is SGHAT, CDR2 FQNNGV. This CDR3 is 13 amino acids long. With 6 bases removed from V and 3 bases from J, the gap between germline ends came to 11 bases. CDR3 sequence: CASRPGLDYGYTF. CDR3 bases: TGTGCCAGCAGACCGGGACTGGACTATGGCTACACCTTC. Complete variable domain (other parts from reference TRBV11-2 and TRBJ1-2): EAGVAQSPRYKIIEKRQSVAFWCNPISGHATLYWYQQILGQGPKLLIQFQNNGVVDDSQLPKDRFSAERLKGVDSTLKIQPAKLEDSAVYLCASRPGLDYGYTFGSGTRLTVV.

The chain employs TRBV15 and TRBJ2-3, with 8 bases matching TRBD1. CDR3 length equals 15 residues. The germline gives CDR1 LNHNV, CDR2 YYDKDF (reference sequence). V gave up 3 bases and J gave up 2 bases; unmatched junction bases: 4. The CDR3 is CATSSTGGYTDTQYF. The CDR3 coding sequence is TGTGCCACCAGCAGTACAGGGGGATACACAGATACGCAGTATTTT.

V usage is TRBV6-5 and J usage is TRBJ1-5; D is undetermined. The CDR3 loop spans 15 amino acids. The germline gives CDR1 MNHEY, CDR2 SVGAGI. Trimming took 6 bases from V and 1 from J, leaving 13 bases between them. In DNA form, the CDR3 reads TGTGCCAGCAGGGCCGAGGGTAGGAGCAATCAGCCCCAGCATTTT. The encoded protein is CASRAEGRSNQPQHF.

The chain uses TRBV2 and TRBJ1-1; 7 bases map to TRBD1. The CDR3 totals 13 residues. V was clipped by 7 bases and J by 2 bases; unmatched bases: 4. The germline CDR1 and CDR2 sequences are SNHLY and FYNNEI. The CDR3 coding sequence is TGTGCCAGCAAGGGGGACAGTAACACTGAAGCTTTCTTT. It encodes CASKGDSNTEAFF.